These 15 T cell receptor beta chains came from one sample sequenced in a study of shared clonotypes between healthy human individuals. The method was immunoSEQ multiplex PCR; TCRdb's version includes in-frame clones alone and lacks a portion of them. The repertoire holds some 2,500,000 clones, with under 95% as singletons. What was sequenced was naive CD4+ T cells from PBMCs. This sample's subset: CD45RA+ positively selected. All receptors come from a man between 18 and 29 years old in good health. Some clones in this sample may be carry-over from other donors' samples.

The V gene is TRBV28, the J gene TRBJ2-7; 12 positions agree with TRBD2. The CDR3 runs 18 residues. V dropped 5 bases and J dropped 7; count of bases not matched to a gene: 18. The germline gives CDR1 MDHEN, CDR2 SYDVKM. The CDR3 here is CASSTLAGGPESWREQYF. CDR3 in DNA: TGTGCCAGCAGTACGCTAGCGGGAGGGCCTGAATCGTGGAGGGAGCAGTACTTC.

The V and J genes are TRBV7-8 and TRBJ2-3, with TRBD2 as a possible D gene (5 bases). CDR1 and CDR2 from the germline V gene are SGHVS and FQNEAQ. V was shortened by 4 bases and J by 0 bases, with 11 bases between the two germline ends. The CDR3 extends over 15 amino acids. The CDR3 DNA reads as TGTGCCAGCAGCTCCAGCGGAACTAGCACAGATACGCAGTATTTT. The encoded protein is CASSSSGTSTDTQYF.

V is TRBV19 and J is TRBJ2-3; D possibly corresponds to TRBD2 (6 bases). Germline V gene lookup returns CDR1 LNHDA and CDR2 SQIVND (reference sequence). Trimming removed 3 bases at V and 3 bases at J, with 16 bases between. CDR3 length equals 16 residues. CDR3 residues: CASSIGGPQGTDTQYF. DNA of the CDR3: TGTGCCAGTAGTATCGGAGGGCCTCAAGGGACAGATACGCAGTATTTT.

The chain employs TRBV14 and TRBJ2-5; 8 bases map to TRBD1. The CDR3 has 16 amino acids. Germline trimming cut 5 bases from V and 4 bases from J; bases unmatched to any gene: 12. The V gene's germline CDR1 is SGHDN and CDR2 FVKESK. CDR3 sequence (DNA): TGTGCCAGCAGCAGCCCCGTGGACAGGGCAGTAGAGACCCAGTACTTC. Translating it yields CASSSPVDRAVETQYF.

V and J are TRBV2 and TRBJ2-7, with 9 bases that match TRBD1. Germline CDR1 reads SNHLY; CDR2 reads FYNNEI. The length of the CDR3 is 14 residues. The trim removed 5 bases at V and 1 base at J, leaving 3 bases unmatched. CDR3 in DNA: TGTGCCAGCAGTAGGGACAGGGAATCCTACGAGCAGTACTTC. This codes for CASSRDRESYEQYF. Using reference TRBV2 and TRBJ2-7 for the parts outside the CDR3, the full variable domain is EPEVTQTPSHQVTQMGQEVILRCVPISNHLYFYWYRQILGQKVEFLVSFYNNEISEKSEIFDDQFSVERPDGSNFTLKIRSTKLEDSAMYFCASSRDRESYEQYFGPGTRLTVT.

V is TRBV15 and J is TRBJ2-5; weak D call: TRBD1 (7 bases). CDR3 length: 15 residues. V was pared by 0 bases and J by 3 bases, with 11 bases between. Germline loops: CDR1 LNHNV, CDR2 YYDKDF (reference sequence). The CDR3 sequence: CATSRDQGEEETQYF. CDR3 coding DNA: TGTGCCACCAGCAGAGATCAGGGGGAGGAAGAGACCCAGTACTTC.

The chain couples TRBV7-9 to TRBJ2-1; D is undetermined. The length of the CDR3 is 13 residues. Germline assignment: CDR1 SEHNR and CDR2 FQNEAQ (reference sequence). Trimming removed 5 bases at V and 8 bases at J, with 13 bases between. The CDR3 DNA reads as TGTGCCAGCAGCCTAGGACCTCGGCATGAGCAGTTCTTC. It yields the protein CASSLGPRHEQFF.

This clone is a singleton in its sample. V usage is TRBV19 and J usage is TRBJ1-2; a weak D match, TRBD1 (6 bases). The germline V gene encodes CDR1 LNHDA and CDR2 SQIVND (reference sequence). Deletions cut 5 bases from V and 2 bases from J, with 12 bases between. The CDR3 length is 14 residues. CDR3 in amino acids: CASSVNRVNYGYTF. The CDR3, as DNA: TGTGCCAGTAGTGTCAACAGGGTGAACTATGGCTACACCTTC. Looking up the rest from reference TRBV19 and TRBJ1-2 gives the full variable domain: DGGITQSPKYLFRKEGQNVTLSCEQNLNHDAMYWYRQDPGQGLRLIYYSQIVNDFQKGDIAEGYSVSREKKESFPLTVTSAQKNPTAFYLCASSVNRVNYGYTFGSGTRLTVV.

This chain's CDR3 is CASSQAFQRSNNEKLFF. CDR3 DNA sequence: TGCGCCAGCAGCCAAGCCTTCCAGCGAAGCAATAATGAAAAACTGTTTTTT. The V gene is TRBV4-1, the J gene TRBJ1-4, with unresolved D. V lost 1 base, J lost 4 bases, and 16 bases lay in between. Looked up from germline, CDR1 is MGHRA and CDR2 is YSYEKL. The CDR3 consists of 17 residues.

The chain employs TRBV7-8 and TRBJ2-1; possible D gene TRBD2, 6 bases. CDR3 size: 12 residues. Germline CDR1 SGHVS, CDR2 FQNEAQ. Trimming pared 5 bases from V and 9 bases from J, leaving 11 bases between. This chain's CDR3 is CASSTRGIEQFF. As DNA, the CDR3 is TGTGCCAGCAGCACTCGGGGGATTGAGCAGTTCTTC.

The chain couples TRBV28 to TRBJ2-5; D perhaps matches TRBD2 (5 bases). CDR1 MDHEN and CDR2 SYDVKM come from the germline V gene. There are 14 residues in the CDR3. Trimming pared 7 bases from V and 5 bases from J, leaving 17 bases between. The CDR3 reads CASIQGGGPETQYF. CDR3 bases: TGTGCCAGCATTCAAGGCGGAGGCCCGGAGACCCAGTACTTC.

The V call is TRBV6-1, the J call TRBJ1-1, with 7 bases identical to TRBD1. The CDR3 has 15 amino acids. Germline V gene sequence: CDR1 MNHNS, CDR2 SASEGT. V dropped 5 bases and J dropped 5; count of bases not matched to a gene: 11. The DNA of the CDR3 is TGTGCCAGCAGTTCACAGACAGGGAGCTTGACTGAAGCTTTCTTT. This gives the protein CASSSQTGSLTEAFF.

The chain links TRBV5-1 to TRBJ1-1; maybe TRBD1 (5 bases). The CDR3 is 13 amino acids. Looked up from germline, CDR1 is SGHRS and CDR2 is YFSETQ. The germline V and J ends were trimmed by 2 bases and 3 bases, with 8 bases remaining between them. CDR3 protein: CASSFLRDTEAFF. The CDR3 DNA follows: TGCGCCAGCAGCTTTCTCAGGGACACTGAAGCTTTCTTT.

V gene TRBV5-1 combines with J gene TRBJ2-7; TRBD1 matches at 8 bases. The CDR3 contains 13 residues. Germline V gives CDR1 SGHRS, CDR2 YFSETQ. The V gene end was trimmed by 6 bases and the J gene end by 2 bases; junction bases not matched to a gene: 4. The CDR3: CASTGQVPYEQYF. CDR3 nucleotide sequence: TGCGCCAGCACGGGACAGGTGCCCTACGAGCAGTACTTC.

The CDR3 sequence: CASSSPPGGRRTDTQYF. The CDR3 DNA is TGTGCCAGCAGCTCCCCTCCCGGAGGACGACGCACAGATACGCAGTATTTT. V is TRBV7-6 and J is TRBJ2-3; possible D gene TRBD2, 5 bases. Trimming removed 4 bases from V and 1 base from J, with 18 bases in between. Germline V gene sequence: CDR1 SGHVS, CDR2 FNYEAQ. This CDR3 is 17 amino acids long. The full variable domain, in which reference TRBV7-6 and TRBJ2-3 provide the parts outside the CDR3, is GAGVSQSPRYKVTKRGQDVALRCDPISGHVSLYWYRQALGQGPEFLTYFNYEAQQDKSGLPNDRFSAERPEGSISTLTIQRTEQRDSAMYRCASSSPPGGRRTDTQYFGPGTRLTVL.